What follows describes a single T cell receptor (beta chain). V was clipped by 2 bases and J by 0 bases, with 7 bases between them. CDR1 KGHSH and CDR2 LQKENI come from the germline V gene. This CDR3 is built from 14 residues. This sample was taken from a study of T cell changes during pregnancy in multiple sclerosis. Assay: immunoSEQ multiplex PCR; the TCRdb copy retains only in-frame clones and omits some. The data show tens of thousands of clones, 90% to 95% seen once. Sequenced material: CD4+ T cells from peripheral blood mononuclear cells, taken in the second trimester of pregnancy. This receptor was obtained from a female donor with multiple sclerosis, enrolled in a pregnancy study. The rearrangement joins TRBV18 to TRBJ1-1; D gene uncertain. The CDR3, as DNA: TGTGCCAGCTCACCAGTGGACTTGAACACTGAAGCTTTCTTT. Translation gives CASSPVDLNTEAFF. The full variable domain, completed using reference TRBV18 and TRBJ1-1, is NAGVMQNPRHLVRRRGQEARLRCSPMKGHSHVYWYRQLPEEGLKFMVYLQKENIIDESGMPKERFSAEFPKEGPSILRIQQVVRGDSAAYFCASSPVDLNTEAFFGQGTRLTVV.